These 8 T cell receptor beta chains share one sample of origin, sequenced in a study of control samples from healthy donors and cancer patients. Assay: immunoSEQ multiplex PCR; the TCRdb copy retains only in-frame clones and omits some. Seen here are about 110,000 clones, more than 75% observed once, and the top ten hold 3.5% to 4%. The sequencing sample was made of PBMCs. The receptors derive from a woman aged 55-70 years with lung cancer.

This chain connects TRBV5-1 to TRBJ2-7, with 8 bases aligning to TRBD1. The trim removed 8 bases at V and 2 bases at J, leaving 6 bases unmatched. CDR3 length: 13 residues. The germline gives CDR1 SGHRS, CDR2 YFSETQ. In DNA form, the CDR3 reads TGCGCCAGTGGCCGGGACAGGACCTACGAGCAGTACTTC. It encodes CASGRDRTYEQYF.

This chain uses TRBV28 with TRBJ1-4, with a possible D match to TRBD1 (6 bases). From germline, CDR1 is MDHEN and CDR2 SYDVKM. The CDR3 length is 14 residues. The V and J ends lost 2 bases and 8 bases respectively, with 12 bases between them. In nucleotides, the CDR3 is TGTGCCAGCAGTTTAACAGGGCTTCGGGAAAAACTGTTTTTT. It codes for CASSLTGLREKLFF.

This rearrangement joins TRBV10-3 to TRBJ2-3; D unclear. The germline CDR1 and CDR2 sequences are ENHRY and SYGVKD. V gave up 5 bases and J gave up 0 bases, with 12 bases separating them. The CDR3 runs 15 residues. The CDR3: CAISLVGSSTDTQYF. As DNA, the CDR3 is TGTGCCATCAGTCTTGTAGGTTCTAGCACAGATACGCAGTATTTT.

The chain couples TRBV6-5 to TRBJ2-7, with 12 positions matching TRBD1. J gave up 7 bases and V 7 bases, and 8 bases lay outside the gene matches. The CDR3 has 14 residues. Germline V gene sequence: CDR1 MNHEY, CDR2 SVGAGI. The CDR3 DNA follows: TGTGCCAGCACTCGGGGACAGGGGGCGGGGGAGCAGTACTTC. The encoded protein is CASTRGQGAGEQYF.

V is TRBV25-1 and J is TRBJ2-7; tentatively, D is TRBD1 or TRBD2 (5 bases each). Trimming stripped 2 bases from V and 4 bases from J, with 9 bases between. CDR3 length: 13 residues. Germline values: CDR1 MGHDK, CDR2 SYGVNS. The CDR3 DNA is TGTGCCAGCAGTGAACCAGGGAGATACGAGCAGTACTTC. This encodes CASSEPGRYEQYF.

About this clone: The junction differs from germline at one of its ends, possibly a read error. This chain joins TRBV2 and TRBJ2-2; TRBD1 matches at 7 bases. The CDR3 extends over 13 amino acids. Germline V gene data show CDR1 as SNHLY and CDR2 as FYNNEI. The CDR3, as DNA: TGTGCCAGCAGGGAAGACAGGGCCGGGGAGCTGTTTTTT. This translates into CASREDRAGELFF.

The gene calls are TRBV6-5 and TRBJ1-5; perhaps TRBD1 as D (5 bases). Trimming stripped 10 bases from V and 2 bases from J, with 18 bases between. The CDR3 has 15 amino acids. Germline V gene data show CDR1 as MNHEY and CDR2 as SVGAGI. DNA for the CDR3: TGTGCCACCCGCAGGGAGTCCGATGGCAATCAGCCCCAGCATTTT. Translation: CATRRESDGNQPQHF.

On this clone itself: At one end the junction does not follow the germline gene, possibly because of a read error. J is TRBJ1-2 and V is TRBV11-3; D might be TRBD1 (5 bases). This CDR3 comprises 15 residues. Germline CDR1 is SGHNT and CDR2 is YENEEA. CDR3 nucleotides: TGTGCCAGCAGATTAGGGGCAGGGACTAACTATGGCTACACCTTC. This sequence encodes CASRLGAGTNYGYTF.